The clone carrying this TCR beta chain was observed a few times. The target antigen is unknown. The data belong to a study of cytomegalovirus exposure and HLA in healthy donors. Study-wide results and limits: Sequencing probably produced one cluster of sequence variants that were highly shared. Cytomegalovirus-associated TCR beta chains were listed, numbering 150 to 200. Productive rates of about 90% or about 30% were seen for most TCR beta V segments in an earlier analysis.

Both 60 Vbeta primers and 13 Jbeta primers went into the PCR. In the original analysis: The count from a later analysis was about 80 million unique TCR beta chains, around 11 million of them shared. TCRdb's copy holds only in-frame clones and misses some; the assay was immunoSEQ multiplex PCR. Clonal size and the V and J genes are those of that table, whereas D and trimming came from the DNA. The repertoire includes around 150,000 clones, around a tenth of them detected once, and approximately 1.8% sits in the top ten. The source of this sequence is a male donor in good health and CMV-seronegative. Sequences were obtained from PBMCs.

The CDR3, as DNA: TGCAGCGTCCTGGACTTACGGGGACAAGAGACCCAGTACTTC. Translated, it gives CSVLDLRGQETQYF. The chain carries TRBV29-1 and TRBJ2-5; tentatively, D is TRBD2 (5 bases). The CDR3 totals 14 residues. V lost 6 bases to trimming and J lost 2 bases, with 16 bases between them. From germline, CDR1 is SQVTM and CDR2 ANQGSEA.